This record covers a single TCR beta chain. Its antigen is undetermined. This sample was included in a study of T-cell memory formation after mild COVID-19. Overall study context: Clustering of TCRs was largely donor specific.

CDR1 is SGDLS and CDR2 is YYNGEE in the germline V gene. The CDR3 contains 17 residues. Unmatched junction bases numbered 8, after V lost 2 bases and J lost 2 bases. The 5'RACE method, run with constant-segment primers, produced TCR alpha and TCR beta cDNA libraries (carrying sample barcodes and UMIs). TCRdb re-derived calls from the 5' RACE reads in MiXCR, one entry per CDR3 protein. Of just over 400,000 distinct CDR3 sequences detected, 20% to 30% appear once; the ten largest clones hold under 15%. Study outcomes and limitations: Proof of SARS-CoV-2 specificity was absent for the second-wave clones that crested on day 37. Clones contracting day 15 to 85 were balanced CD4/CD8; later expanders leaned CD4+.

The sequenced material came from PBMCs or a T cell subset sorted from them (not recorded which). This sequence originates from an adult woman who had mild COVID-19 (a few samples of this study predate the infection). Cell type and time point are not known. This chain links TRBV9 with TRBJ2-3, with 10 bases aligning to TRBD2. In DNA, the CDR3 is TGTGCCAGCAGCGTGAGTGGACTAGCGGTTACCACAGATACGCAGTATTTT. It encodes CASSVSGLAVTTDTQYF.